The rows below give T cell receptor beta chains drawn from one sample of a study of shared clonotypes between healthy human individuals. Here immunoSEQ multiplex PCR was the method, and the copy in TCRdb shows in-frame clones only, minus some. Of over 2 million clones listed, roughly 96% are singletons. Sample: naive CD4+ T cells sorted from blood. Receptors originate from a man younger than 35 in good health. The CDR3 runs from the conserved cysteine through the conserved F or W. A D gene is named only where the DNA matches it firmly. Expanded clones are given a class, and other clones once, few, many or no size at all.

D gene: -
clone size: -
V gene: TRBV7-2
J gene: TRBJ1-1
CDR3 protein: CASSLGGKSGTEAFF
CDR3 DNA: TGTGCCAGCAGCTTAGGGGGTAAGTCTGGCACTGAAGCTTTCTTT

D gene: TRBD1
clone size: -
V gene: TRBV7-2
J gene: TRBJ2-7
CDR3 protein: CASTRTGSSYEQYF
CDR3 DNA: TGTGCCAGCACCAGGACAGGGAGCTCCTACGAGCAGTACTTC

D gene: -
clone size: -
V gene: TRBV5-4
J gene: TRBJ1-2
CDR3 protein: CASSFGGGYGYTF
CDR3 DNA: TGTGCCAGCAGCTTCGGCGGAGGCTATGGCTACACCTTC

D gene: -
clone size: -
V gene: TRBV18
J gene: TRBJ1-1
CDR3 protein: CASSYGTPEAFF
CDR3 DNA: TGTGCCAGCTCGTACGGGACACCTGAAGCTTTCTTT

D gene: -
clone size: -
V gene: TRBV5-4
J gene: TRBJ2-3
CDR3 protein: CASSLVVRPDTQYF
CDR3 DNA: TGTGCCAGCAGCTTGGTAGTTAGGCCAGATACGCAGTATTTT

D gene: TRBD2
clone size: -
V gene: TRBV6-6
J gene: TRBJ2-1
CDR3 protein: CARKRDHSYNEQFF
CDR3 DNA: TGTGCCAGGAAGCGGGATCATTCCTACAATGAGCAGTTCTTC

D gene: TRBD2
clone size: -
V gene: TRBV2
J gene: TRBJ2-7
CDR3 protein: CASSETSGGGEQYF
CDR3 DNA: TGTGCCAGCAGTGAGACTAGCGGGGGCGGAGAGCAGTACTTC

D gene: -
clone size: -
V gene: TRBV7-2
J gene: TRBJ1-5
CDR3 protein: CASSRAGRSNQPQHF
CDR3 DNA: TGTGCCAGCAGCCGAGCCGGACGGAGCAATCAGCCCCAGCATTTT

D gene: -
clone size: -
V gene: TRBV5-1
J gene: TRBJ2-3
CDR3 protein: CASSEPTGRDTQYF
CDR3 DNA: TGCGCCAGCAGCGAACCTACAGGGCGGGATACGCAGTATTTT

D gene: TRBD1
clone size: -
V gene: TRBV25-1
J gene: TRBJ1-1
CDR3 protein: CASSRGQGNTEAFF
CDR3 DNA: TGTGCCAGCAGTCGGGGACAGGGAAACACTGAAGCTTTCTTT

D gene: -
clone size: -
V gene: TRBV2
J gene: TRBJ2-2
CDR3 protein: CASSERGRKGAGELFF
CDR3 DNA: TGTGCCAGCAGTGAAAGGGGACGGAAGGGCGCCGGGGAGCTGTTTTTT

D gene: TRBD2
clone size: few
V gene: TRBV9
J gene: TRBJ2-3
CDR3 protein: CASSPPGGTSFGTQYF
CDR3 DNA: TGTGCCAGCAGCCCCCCCGGGGGGACGTCATTCGGCACGCAGTATTTT

D gene: TRBD2
clone size: -
V gene: TRBV5-4
J gene: TRBJ2-5
CDR3 protein: CASSLPGLAGGLQETQYF
CDR3 DNA: TGTGCCAGCAGCCTGCCGGGACTAGCGGGGGGCCTCCAAGAGACCCAGTACTTC

D gene: -
clone size: -
V gene: TRBV4-3
J gene: TRBJ1-2
CDR3 protein: CASSQEWGADYGYTF
CDR3 DNA: TGCGCCAGCAGCCAAGAGTGGGGGGCGGACTATGGCTACACCTTC

D gene: -
clone size: once
V gene: TRBV6-1
J gene: TRBJ1-5
CDR3 protein: CASSAVVSNQPQHF
CDR3 DNA: TGTGCCAGCAGTGCGGTTGTAAGCAATCAGCCCCAGCATTTT

D gene: TRBD1
clone size: -
V gene: TRBV7-9
J gene: TRBJ2-6
CDR3 protein: CASSLRTGRSGANVLTF
CDR3 DNA: TGTGCCAGCAGCTTGCGGACAGGACGCTCTGGGGCCAACGTCCTGACTTTC

D gene: TRBD2
clone size: -
V gene: TRBV19
J gene: TRBJ2-3
CDR3 protein: CASSIGTGTSSTDTQYF
CDR3 DNA: TGTGCCAGTAGTATCGGCACCGGGACTAGCAGCACAGATACGCAGTATTTT

D gene: TRBD1
clone size: -
V gene: TRBV10-3
J gene: TRBJ2-2
CDR3 protein: CAIPAHGQGTTGELFF
CDR3 DNA: TGTGCCATCCCCGCGCACGGACAGGGAACCACCGGGGAGCTGTTTTTT

D gene: -
clone size: -
V gene: TRBV7-9
J gene: TRBJ2-1
CDR3 protein: CAGGPDEQFF
CDR3 DNA: TGTGCCGGTGGCCCGGATGAGCAGTTCTTC

D gene: -
clone size: once
V gene: TRBV5-4
J gene: TRBJ1-1
CDR3 protein: CASSGGEGQAFF
CDR3 DNA: TGTGCCAGCAGCGGTGGAGAGGGGCAAGCTTTCTTT

D gene: TRBD1
clone size: -
V gene: TRBV18
J gene: TRBJ2-1
CDR3 protein: CASSPSSRDRLQFF
CDR3 DNA: TGTGCCAGCTCCCCGTCATCTCGGGACAGACTGCAGTTCTTC

D gene: -
clone size: -
V gene: TRBV30
J gene: TRBJ2-1
CDR3 protein: CAWSVLRTGNEQFF
CDR3 DNA: TGTGCCTGGAGTGTTCTTAGGACGGGGAATGAGCAGTTCTTC

D gene: -
clone size: once
V gene: TRBV5-6
J gene: TRBJ2-5
CDR3 protein: CASSLAGVQETQYF
CDR3 DNA: TGTGCCAGCAGCTTAGCCGGGGTCCAAGAGACCCAGTACTTC

D gene: -
clone size: -
V gene: TRBV29-1
J gene: TRBJ2-5
CDR3 protein: CSVEFGAETQYF
CDR3 DNA: TGCAGCGTTGAATTTGGGGCAGAGACCCAGTACTTC

D gene: TRBD1
clone size: -
V gene: TRBV19
J gene: TRBJ1-2
CDR3 protein: CASSVTGVGYYGYTF
CDR3 DNA: TGTGCCAGTAGTGTTACAGGGGTAGGGTACTATGGCTACACCTTC

D gene: TRBD2
clone size: once
V gene: TRBV5-4
J gene: TRBJ2-1
CDR3 protein: CASGREGRQFF
CDR3 DNA: TGTGCCAGCGGGCGGGAGGGGAGGCAGTTCTTC

D gene: -
clone size: -
V gene: TRBV7-5
J gene: TRBJ2-7
CDR3 protein: CASSLPKTGSHEQYF
CDR3 DNA: TGTGCCAGCAGCTTACCCAAGACAGGTTCCCACGAGCAGTACTTC

D gene: TRBD2
clone size: -
V gene: TRBV29-1
J gene: TRBJ2-3
CDR3 protein: CSVKTSGDTQYF
CDR3 DNA: TGCAGCGTGAAGACTAGCGGGGATACGCAGTATTTT

D gene: -
clone size: once
V gene: TRBV28
J gene: TRBJ2-7
CDR3 protein: CASWAPGVYEQYF
CDR3 DNA: TGTGCCAGCTGGGCCCCAGGCGTTTACGAGCAGTACTTC

D gene: TRBD2
clone size: -
V gene: TRBV29-1
J gene: TRBJ2-7
CDR3 protein: CSVAQGGGYEQYF
CDR3 DNA: TGCAGCGTTGCTCAGGGCGGGGGGTACGAGCAGTACTTC

D gene: -
clone size: -
V gene: TRBV5-4
J gene: TRBJ1-6
CDR3 protein: CASSLEVSSYNSPLHF
CDR3 DNA: TGTGCCAGCAGCTTGGAGGTCTCCTCCTATAATTCACCCCTCCACTTT

D gene: -
clone size: -
V gene: TRBV7-8
J gene: TRBJ2-7
CDR3 protein: CASSLSVSLNEQYF
CDR3 DNA: TGTGCCAGCAGCTTAAGCGTCAGCCTGAACGAGCAGTACTTC

D gene: -
clone size: -
V gene: TRBV2
J gene: TRBJ2-7
CDR3 protein: CASSPQGIPYEQYF
CDR3 DNA: TGTGCCAGCAGCCCTCAGGGGATTCCCTACGAGCAGTACTTC

D gene: -
clone size: -
V gene: TRBV27
J gene: TRBJ2-3
CDR3 protein: CASSSLGTDTQYF
CDR3 DNA: TGTGCCAGCAGTTCCCTAGGGACAGATACGCAGTATTTT

D gene: -
clone size: -
V gene: TRBV19
J gene: TRBJ1-1
CDR3 protein: CASRRQENTEAFF
CDR3 DNA: TGTGCCAGTAGGAGACAAGAAAACACTGAAGCTTTCTTT

D gene: TRBD1
clone size: once
V gene: TRBV5-1
J gene: TRBJ1-4
CDR3 protein: CASSAHPGQPVEKLFF
CDR3 DNA: TGCGCCAGCAGCGCCCACCCGGGACAGCCCGTTGAAAAACTGTTTTTT

D gene: TRBD1
clone size: -
V gene: TRBV5-5
J gene: TRBJ1-2
CDR3 protein: CASSQDRNYGYTF
CDR3 DNA: TGTGCCAGCAGCCAGGACAGGAACTATGGCTACACCTTC

D gene: TRBD1
clone size: -
V gene: TRBV18
J gene: TRBJ2-2
CDR3 protein: CASSLDRGTSGELFF
CDR3 DNA: TGTGCCAGCTCACTCGACAGGGGCACAAGCGGGGAGCTGTTTTTT

D gene: -
clone size: -
V gene: TRBV30
J gene: TRBJ2-1
CDR3 protein: CAWSVMGNEQFF
CDR3 DNA: TGTGCCTGGAGTGTAATGGGCAATGAGCAGTTCTTC

D gene: TRBD1
clone size: -
V gene: TRBV2
J gene: TRBJ1-1
CDR3 protein: CASRAGQLNTEAFF
CDR3 DNA: TGTGCCAGCAGGGCGGGACAGCTGAACACTGAAGCTTTCTTT

D gene: -
clone size: -
V gene: TRBV20-1
J gene: TRBJ2-1
CDR3 protein: CSANLDLEQFF
CDR3 DNA: TGCAGTGCTAATCTCGATTTAGAGCAGTTCTTC

D gene: -
clone size: once
V gene: TRBV30
J gene: TRBJ1-5
CDR3 protein: CAWEGADPYSNQPQHF
CDR3 DNA: TGTGCCTGGGAGGGTGCAGATCCTTATAGCAATCAGCCCCAGCATTTT

D gene: -
clone size: -
V gene: TRBV28
J gene: TRBJ1-2
CDR3 protein: CASSPNYGYTF
CDR3 DNA: TGTGCCAGCAGTCCGAACTATGGCTACACCTTC

D gene: -
clone size: -
V gene: TRBV28
J gene: TRBJ1-6
CDR3 protein: CASSLDRDSSYNSPLHF
CDR3 DNA: TGTGCCAGCAGCCTAGACCGGGATAGCTCCTATAATTCACCCCTCCACTTT

D gene: -
clone size: -
V gene: TRBV4-2
J gene: TRBJ2-7
CDR3 protein: CASSQDVGGAVSSYEQYF
CDR3 DNA: TGTGCCAGCAGCCAAGATGTAGGAGGGGCCGTTAGTTCCTACGAGCAGTACTTC

D gene: -
clone size: -
V gene: TRBV6-5
J gene: TRBJ1-1
CDR3 protein: CASNDNLANTEAFF
CDR3 DNA: TGTGCCAGCAACGATAACCTGGCGAACACTGAAGCTTTCTTT

D gene: TRBD2
clone size: -
V gene: TRBV7-2
J gene: TRBJ2-1
CDR3 protein: CASTLPERGAGSYNEQFF
CDR3 DNA: TGTGCCAGCACCCTCCCTGAGCGGGGTGCGGGGTCCTACAATGAGCAGTTCTTC

D gene: -
clone size: -
V gene: TRBV11-2
J gene: TRBJ2-2
CDR3 protein: CASSSRQATGELFF
CDR3 DNA: TGTGCCAGCAGCTCCCGACAGGCAACCGGGGAGCTGTTTTTT